A selection of T cell receptor beta chains follows, all from one sample in a study of blood T cell repertoires in COVID-19. Some clones are missing from TCRdb's copy, which holds only in-frame ones; the method was immunoSEQ multiplex PCR. Among about 59,000 clones listed, over 75% were seen once. Material for sequencing was peripheral blood. The receptors here all came from a man aged 55-75 years with acute or convalescent COVID-19. Each CDR3 is given with its conserved first and last residue. D genes are given only for firm matches. A clone size is listed for some rows: how often the clone was seen (once, few, many), or a class if it is expanded.

>.|.|TRBJ2-7|TRBV7-2
TGTGCCAGCAGCTTAGACGGGACACCTTACGAGCAGTACTTC
CASSLDGTPYEQYF
>.|.|TRBJ2-3|TRBV15
TGTGCCACCAGCAGGGGACTTGTCACAGATACGCAGTATTTT
CATSRGLVTDTQYF
>.|.|TRBJ1-2|TRBV6-1
TGTGCCAGCAGTGAAGGAGTTAGCTATGGCTACACCTTC
CASSEGVSYGYTF
>TRBD1|.|TRBJ2-1|TRBV29-1
TGCAGCGTTTTAGTGGGACAGCTTAACAATGAGCAGTTCTTC
CSVLVGQLNNEQFF
>.|.|TRBJ1-3|TRBV5-1
TGCGCCAGCAGCTTGGAATCTGGGGGCGGAAACACCATATATTTT
CASSLESGGGNTIYF
>.|.|TRBJ1-1|TRBV6-6
TGTGCCAGCAGTCAACAGGGCGGCACTGAAGCTTTCTTT
CASSQQGGTEAFF
>.|.|TRBJ2-3|TRBV27
TGTGCCACGGGGAGACCCCCCTCGGGAGATACGCAGTATTTT
CATGRPPSGDTQYF
>.|.|TRBJ1-1|TRBV2
TGTGCCAGCACCACAGACATGAACACTGAAGCTTTCTTT
CASTTDMNTEAFF
>.|.|TRBJ2-7|TRBV28
TGTGCCAGCCACCAGCGGGACAGGCGACTCTACGAGCAGTACTTC
CASHQRDRRLYEQYF
>TRBD2|.|TRBJ2-5|TRBV18
TGTGCCAGCTCACCTCGAGCGGGGCAAGAGACCCAGTACTTC
CASSPRAGQETQYF
>.|once|TRBJ1-1|TRBV12-3/TRBV12-4
TGTGCCAGCAGTTATGGGCAGGCCACTGAAGCTTTCTTT
CASSYGQATEAFF
>.|once|TRBJ1-2|TRBV3-1/TRBV3-2
TGTGCCAGCAGCCGCGGATTAACAGGAACCCCACCCCATGGCTACACCTTC
CASSRGLTGTPPHGYTF
>.|.|TRBJ1-1|TRBV30
TGTGCCTGGAGTGGCAGGGTCCCGAACACTGAAGCTTTCTTT
CAWSGRVPNTEAFF
>.|.|TRBJ1-2|TRBV15
TGTGCCACCAGCAGAGTAACAGGGCAAGGCTATGGCTACACCTTC
CATSRVTGQGYGYTF
>TRBD2|.|TRBJ2-1|TRBV9
TGTGCCAGCAGCGTACCGGCGGGGGGGCGACCCTATGAGCAGTTCTTC
CASSVPAGGRPYEQFF
>.|.|TRBJ2-1|TRBV4-1
TGCGCCAGCAGCCAGGGGGGACGGAATCGGGGAAAAGGCTACAATGAGCAGTTCTTC
CASSQGGRNRGKGYNEQFF
>TRBD2|once|TRBJ2-3|TRBV4-2
TGTGCCAGCAGCCCCGGGACTAGCGGTAGCACAGATACGCAGTATTTT
CASSPGTSGSTDTQYF
>.|.|TRBJ2-1|TRBV10-1
TGCGCCAGCAGTGAGCAGCGGGCCTACAATGAGCAGTTCTTC
CASSEQRAYNEQFF
>.|.|TRBJ2-7|TRBV7-9
TGTGCCAGCAGCTTAGTAGGACAGATGGGGTACGAGCAGTACTTC
CASSLVGQMGYEQYF
>.|.|TRBJ2-3|TRBV3-1/TRBV3-2
TGTGCCAGCAGCCCTCGGGGGACCACAGATACGCAGTATTTT
CASSPRGTTDTQYF
>.|once|TRBJ1-1|TRBV12-5
TGTGCTAGTGGTTTGGCCCCGGGGGGCGAAACTGAAGCTTTCTTT
CASGLAPGGETEAFF
>TRBD1|.|TRBJ2-1|TRBV4-1
TGCGCCAGCAGCCCGAAGGGACAGGGGAGCTCCTACAATGAGCAGTTCTTC
CASSPKGQGSSYNEQFF
>TRBD1|.|TRBJ2-7|TRBV25-1
TGTGCCAGCAGTGAAGGCGGGACAGGTTCCTACGAGCAGTACTTC
CASSEGGTGSYEQYF
>TRBD1|.|TRBJ1-5|TRBV27
TGTGCCAGCAGTACCGGGACAGGGGGTAGCAATCAGCCCCAGCATTTT
CASSTGTGGSNQPQHF
>.|once|TRBJ2-3|TRBV6-5
TGTGCCAGCAGCGACTCCACAGATACGCAGTATTTT
CASSDSTDTQYF
>TRBD1|.|TRBJ2-7|TRBV13
TGTGCCAGCAGCAAAGGGACAGGGTACGAGCAGTACTTC
CASSKGTGYEQYF
>TRBD1|.|TRBJ1-1|TRBV24-1
TGTGCCACCAGTGACAATACAGGGGTGAAGGCTGAAGCTTTCTTT
CATSDNTGVKAEAFF
>.|once|TRBJ2-5|TRBV28
TGTGCCAGCAGTTTAGGATCCGATTGGGCAGGAAAAGAGACCCAGTACTTC
CASSLGSDWAGKETQYF
>.|.|TRBJ2-2|TRBV12-3/TRBV12-4
TGTGCCAGCAGTTTCTTCACCGGGGAGCTGTTTTTT
CASSFFTGELFF
>TRBD2|.|TRBJ2-2|TRBV6-2/TRBV6-3
TGTGCCAGCAGTTGGACTAGCGACACCGGGGAGCTGTTTTTT
CASSWTSDTGELFF
>.|.|TRBJ2-3|TRBV5-1
TGCGCCAGCAGCCCTCGTGGGGACAACACAGATACGCAGTATTTT
CASSPRGDNTDTQYF
>TRBD1|.|TRBJ1-5|TRBV5-5
TGTGCCAGCAGCTCACCGGGACAGGGGGCAGGTCAGCCCCAGCATTTT
CASSSPGQGAGQPQHF
>TRBD1|.|TRBJ2-7|TRBV27
TGTGCCAGCAGCAACAGGGGACCCTCCTACGAGCAGTACTTC
CASSNRGPSYEQYF
>.|.|TRBJ1-6|TRBV6-5
TGTGCCAGCAGACTACAGGGTGCTAATTCACCCCTCCACTTT
CASRLQGANSPLHF
>.|.|TRBJ1-5|TRBV3-1/TRBV3-2
TGTGCCAGCAGCCTGGACGGGGTAGTGGGGCCCCAGCATTTT
CASSLDGVVGPQHF
>TRBD1|.|TRBJ2-5|TRBV5-1
TGCGCCAGCAGCTTCCCGGGACAGGAAGAGACCCAGTACTTC
CASSFPGQEETQYF
>TRBD1|.|TRBJ1-6|TRBV2
TGTGCCAGCAGGGACAGGGCGAATTCACCCCTCCACTTT
CASRDRANSPLHF
>TRBD1|.|TRBJ1-4|TRBV5-1
TGCGCCAGCAGCTTCTACAGGGGGGATGAAAAACTGTTTTTT
CASSFYRGDEKLFF
>.|.|TRBJ2-1|TRBV29-1
TGCAGCGTTGGGGCGGGGGCCGGGAATGAGCAGTTCTTC
CSVGAGAGNEQFF
>TRBD2|.|TRBJ2-3|TRBV18
TGTGCCAGCTCACCTAGACTAGCGGGGGGGCCAGATACGCAGTATTTT
CASSPRLAGGPDTQYF
>.|.|TRBJ1-1|TRBV7-8
TGTGCCAGCAGCTCACGGAGAACCCTGACAGGGAACACTGAAGCTTTCTTT
CASSSRRTLTGNTEAFF
>TRBD2|few|TRBJ2-2|TRBV4-1
TGCGCCAGCAGCCAAGAAGAAGGACTAGCTTTGAACACCGGGGAGCTGTTTTTT
CASSQEEGLALNTGELFF
>TRBD2|.|TRBJ2-3|TRBV24-1
TGTGCCACCAGTGGGGGAGGGAGCGGCACAGATACGCAGTATTTT
CATSGGGSGTDTQYF
>.|few|TRBJ1-2|TRBV6-1
TGTGCCAGCAGTGACGTGCGGAACTATGGCTACACCTTC
CASSDVRNYGYTF
>.|.|TRBJ1-6|TRBV14
TGTGCCAGCAGCCAAGATATTCGGGTCTATAATTCACCCCTCCACTTT
CASSQDIRVYNSPLHF
>TRBD1|.|TRBJ1-4|TRBV2
TGTGCCAGCAGCGCTAGAGGGGGCCGAACCAATGAAAAACTGTTTTTT
CASSARGGRTNEKLFF
>.|.|TRBJ1-3|TRBV12-3/TRBV12-4
TGTGCCAGCACACCTACGGAGGATAGAAGGTATTTT
CASTPTEDRRYF
>TRBD1|many|TRBJ1-5|TRBV7-8
TGTGCCAGCAGCTCAGGGACAGGGGGTGGAAAGCCCCAGCATTTT
CASSSGTGGGKPQHF
>TRBD1|.|TRBJ2-2|TRBV5-1
TGCGCCAGCAGCGTGGGACAGTTAACCGGGGAGCTGTTTTTT
CASSVGQLTGELFF
>TRBD2|.|TRBJ2-1|TRBV24-1
TGTGCCACCAGGCCGACTAGCGGGGGAGAGCAGTTCTTC
CATRPTSGGEQFF